This T cell receptor beta chain is from a study of T cell repertoires in cytomegalovirus infection. Across the study: CMV infection together with matching HLA type was indicated by public TCR beta signatures.

Using its own MiXCR run on the reads, TCRdb lists one record per CDR3 protein. The sample lists roughly 630,000 distinct CDR3 sequences, approximately 25% seen once, with 6.5% to 10% in the top ten. This clonotype was picked up one time. The V gene's germline CDR1 is SGDLS and CDR2 YYNGEE. The CDR3 extends over 16 amino acids. The V end was cut by 4 bases, the J end by 7 bases, with 21 bases between. The receptor comes from a human donor in good health (CMV status not recorded). Some clones in this sample may be carry-over from other donors' samples. Sequenced material: CD8+ T cells from PBMCs. The rearrangement uses TRBV9 and TRBJ2-1; the D is unclear. CDR3 nucleotides: TGTGCCAGCAGCCCAAAGGAACGGAGTTTTTGGAATGAGCAGTTCTTC. It encodes CASSPKERSFWNEQFF.